This note documents a single T cell receptor (beta chain) sequence. No antigen is known for it. No quality values exist for individual bases; no much larger clone is one base distant. Trimming removed 7 bases from V and 2 bases from J, leaving 17 bases between the germline ends. Looking up the germline V gene (reference sequence) yields CDR1 LNHDA and CDR2 SQIVND. The CDR3 sequence holds 15 residues, the cysteine and phenylalanine included. The retained sequence is limited to the CDR3, 45 bases, with the frame set at the first base. The data stem from a study of T cell clonotyping in hematopoietic cell transplantation (TCRdb year 2021). Broadly, across the study: In the study, roughly 140 blood samples were gathered from 40 or so consecutive transplant recipients and their related donors. Recruitment of patients ran from September 2015 to early 2017, and follow-up continued until September 2020 or until death.

For TCR beta sequencing, blood samples came from the related transplant donors. Nuclei Lysis Solution was used to extract genomic DNA from fresh or cryopreserved unfractionated peripheral blood mononuclear cells. Overall study results and their limits: Broader posttransplant TCR repertoire diversity was predicted by donor and pretransplant recipient Inverse Simpson Index values. Overlap with donor repertoires was found for only a small fraction of recipient repertoires, with over 97% found to appear de novo at the given depth. Recipient TCR diversity fell after transplant, with pathologically expanded clonotypes rising progressively from day 30 to day 180. Sample size was limited, and cells were not sorted, so CD4 and CD8 repertoire contributions could not be separated.

The immunoSEQ assay, a bias-controlled multiplex PCR with V- and J-specific primers, was used to amplify TCR beta CDR3 regions from genomic DNA. A proprietary barcode and Illumina adapter sequences were added to the CDR3 amplicons in a second PCR step. An Illumina MiSeq instrument was used for sequencing of the CDR3 libraries. In the authors' own workflow: Export and quality control were done with immunoSEQ Analyzer 3.0, while downstream analyses used R Bioconductor and Immunarch. Only productive rearrangements in the normalized downsampled data set went into calculating the repertoire metrics. Pathologically expanded clonotypes were defined as those larger than 5 templates in the normalized cohort. Repertoire diversity was measured with the Inverse Simpson Index. The non-normalized data set was used for CMV-specificity analyses so that all clonotypes could be captured. TCRdb obtained this table from immuneACCESS and retained in-frame rearrangements with V and J assigned. These tables miss some clones; where compared with another copy, unresolved V genes account for less than half of the shortfall, and the remainder is unexplained. D and trimming were read from the DNA, whereas the V and J calls and clone size are those reported in that table. The sample records more than 15,000 clones, about 90% of which are singletons. The ten largest clones take up approximately 5% of the sample.

The chain is made from TRBV19 and TRBJ1-2, and possibly TRBD1, on 5 matching bases. The receptor was isolated from a middle-aged man in good health. Some clones in this sample may be carry-over from other donors' samples. The sample comprised peripheral blood mononuclear cells. Here the CDR3 is given as CASTPTGDWNYGYTF. The nucleotide sequence reads TGTGCCAGTACCCCGACGGGGGATTGGAACTATGGCTACACCTTC.